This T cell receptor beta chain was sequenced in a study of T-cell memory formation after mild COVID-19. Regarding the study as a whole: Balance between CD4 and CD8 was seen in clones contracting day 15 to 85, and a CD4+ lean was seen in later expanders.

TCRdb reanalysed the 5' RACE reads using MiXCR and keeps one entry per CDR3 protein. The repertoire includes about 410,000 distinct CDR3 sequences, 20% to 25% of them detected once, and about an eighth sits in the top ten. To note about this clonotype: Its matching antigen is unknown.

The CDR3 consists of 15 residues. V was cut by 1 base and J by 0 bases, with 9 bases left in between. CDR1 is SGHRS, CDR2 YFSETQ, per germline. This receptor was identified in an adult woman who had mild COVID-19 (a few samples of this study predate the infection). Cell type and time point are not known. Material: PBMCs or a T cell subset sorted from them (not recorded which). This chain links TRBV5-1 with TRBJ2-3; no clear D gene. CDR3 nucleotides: TGCGCCAGCAGCTTGAGGTACAGTAGCACAGATACGCAGTATTTT. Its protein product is CASSLRYSSTDTQYF.